This T cell receptor beta chain came from a study of CD8 T cells in ankylosing spondylitis. Study-level findings and limits: It was reported that disease-linked clones were significantly enriched in matched ankylosing spondylitis synovial fluid. Clones linked with disease were CD8+ and fairly uncommon in the peripheral blood. Previous work reported some of these motif variants in the synovial fluid and blood of reactive arthritis. What appeared characteristic of ankylosing spondylitis blood was a TCR beta motif of several highly homologous variants.

To note about this clonotype: Antigen: not known.

A single record per CDR3 protein comes from TCRdb applying MiXCR to the 5' RACE reads. The sample contains approximately 200,000 distinct CDR3 sequences, around 13% of which appear only once. Sample: blood, either unsorted or a sorted T cell fraction (not recorded which). This TCR was sampled from a male donor with ankylosing spondylitis or in good health (not recorded which).

The CDR3 DNA sequence: TGTGCCAGCCTATACAATGAGCAGTTCTTC. It encodes CASLYNEQFF. The chain has TRBV2 and TRBJ2-1, with D unresolved. The germline CDR1 and CDR2 sequences are SNHLY and FYNNEI. The CDR3 loop spans 10 amino acids. V dropped 8 bases and J dropped 4 bases, with 3 bases sitting between them.